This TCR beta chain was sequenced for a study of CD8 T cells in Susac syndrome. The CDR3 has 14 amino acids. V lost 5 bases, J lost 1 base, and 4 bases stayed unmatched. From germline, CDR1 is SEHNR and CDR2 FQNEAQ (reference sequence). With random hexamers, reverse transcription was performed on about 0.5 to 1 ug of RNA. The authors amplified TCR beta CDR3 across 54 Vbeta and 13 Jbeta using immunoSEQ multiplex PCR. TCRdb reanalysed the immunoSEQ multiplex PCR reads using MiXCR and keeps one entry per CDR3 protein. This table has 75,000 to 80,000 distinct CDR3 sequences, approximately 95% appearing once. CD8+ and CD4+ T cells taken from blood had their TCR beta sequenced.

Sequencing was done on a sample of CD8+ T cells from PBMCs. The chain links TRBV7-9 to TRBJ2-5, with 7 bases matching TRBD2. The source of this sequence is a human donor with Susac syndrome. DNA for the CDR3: TGTGCCAGCAGCCATCGGACTAGCCAAGAGACCCAGTACTTC. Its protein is CASSHRTSQETQYF.